The 7 T cell receptor beta chains presented below share a single source sample, sequenced in a study of blood T cell repertoires in COVID-19. Using immunoSEQ multiplex PCR, the repertoire was profiled, and TCRdb retains in-frame clones only, with some absent. The repertoire has roughly 200,000 clones, about 90% of them found once; the top ten carry under 2%. Sequences were obtained from peripheral blood. The origin of the receptors is a man aged 18 to 30 with active or convalescent COVID-19.

The chain has TRBV4-1 and TRBJ2-1; tentatively, D is TRBD2 (5 bases). The CDR3 sequence is 15 residues long. The germline gives CDR1 MGHRA, CDR2 YSYEKL. Trimming took 2 bases from V and 8 from J, leaving 16 bases between them. DNA for the CDR3: TGCGCCAGCAGCCAAACCCGGACGGGGATCGATGAGCAGTTCTTC. Its translation is CASSQTRTGIDEQFF.

As to this clone: Other DNA sequences in the sample encode the same CDR3. The rearrangement links TRBV2 to TRBJ2-7; 9 bases fit TRBD2. This CDR3 region has 15 residues. Germline loops: CDR1 SNHLY, CDR2 FYNNEI. The V and J ends lost 3 bases and 4 bases, in that order; junction bases with no gene match: 7. The CDR3 is CASSDILAGSYEQYF. The DNA for the CDR3 is TGTGCCAGCAGTGATATTCTAGCGGGATCATACGAGCAGTACTTC.

The rearrangement uses TRBV30 and TRBJ2-3, with 8 bases fitting TRBD2. The CDR3 spans 19 residues. The trim removed 0 bases at V and 2 bases at J, leaving 16 bases unmatched. Germline CDR1 and CDR2: GTSNPN and SVGIG (reference sequence). CDR3 sequence reads: CAWSVVWRGAREDTDTQYF. CDR3 bases: TGTGCCTGGAGTGTGGTATGGCGGGGGGCGAGGGAGGACACAGATACGCAGTATTTT.

This rearrangement joins TRBV4-1 to TRBJ2-1, with 10 positions matching TRBD2. The ends lost 3 bases at V and 5 bases at J; junction bases unmatched: 10. The CDR3 is 17 residues long. Germline-derived CDR1 and CDR2 are MGHRA and YSYEKL. CDR3 in DNA: TGCGCCAGCAGCCATCATACCGGGACTAGCGCAGACAATGAGCAGTTCTTC. Translated, it gives CASSHHTGTSADNEQFF.

The chain carries TRBV15 and TRBJ2-3, with 7 nucleotides matching TRBD2. The CDR3 length is 15 residues. J gave up 1 base and V 1 base, and 2 bases lay outside the gene matches. Germline V gives CDR1 LNHNV, CDR2 YYDKDF (reference sequence). The CDR3 DNA sequence: TGTGCCACCAGCAGAGGGCTAGCGGGCACAGATACGCAGTATTTT. Protein product: CATSRGLAGTDTQYF.

This chain links TRBV5-5 with TRBJ2-1, with 12 bases matching TRBD2. The germline CDR1 and CDR2 sequences are SGHKS and YYEKEE (reference sequence). V trimming: 2 bases; J trimming: 7 bases; junction bases outside the gene matches: 7. This CDR3 spans 16 amino acids. Here the CDR3 reads CASSFRTSGAFNEQFF. The CDR3 nucleotides read TGTGCCAGCAGCTTTAGGACTAGCGGGGCCTTTAATGAGCAGTTCTTC.

The chain is built from TRBV2 and TRBJ1-2; D gene ambiguous. CDR3 length equals 13 residues. Trimming shortened V by 4 bases and J by 6 bases, and 12 bases separated the two germline ends. CDR1 is SNHLY, CDR2 FYNNEI, per germline. CDR3 sequence (DNA): TGTGCCAGCAGTGTCACCTTCGGGGATGGCTACACCTTC. Encoded protein: CASSVTFGDGYTF.